These 9 T cell receptor beta chains originate from one sample sequenced in a study of technical replicates of blood from a few donors. The repertoire was sequenced with immunoSEQ multiplex PCR; TCRdb's copy has only in-frame clones and lacks some. This table holds tens of thousands of clones, 95% found once. Sequencing was performed on T cells isolated from PBMCs. Receptor source: a human donor in good health.

The J gene is TRBJ2-1, the V gene TRBV5-1, with TRBD2 as a possible D gene (5 bases). CDR1 is SGHRS, CDR2 YFSETQ, per germline. V dropped 4 bases and J dropped 9 bases, with 14 bases sitting between them. The CDR3 spans 13 residues. The CDR3 sequence is CASSPLGLVEQFF. CDR3 DNA: TGCGCCAGCAGCCCCCTTGGACTTGTTGAGCAGTTCTTC.

This clone has a single count. This sequence joins TRBV13 and TRBJ1-1; D ambiguous. Trimming shortened V by 5 bases and J by 5 bases, and 15 bases separated the two germline ends. Germline lookup yields CDR1 PRHDT and CDR2 FYEKMQ (reference sequence). This CDR3 is built from 14 residues. CDR3 sequence (DNA): TGTGCCAGCAGCCTTTATGACGGGAGAACTGAAGCTTTCTTT. This encodes CASSLYDGRTEAFF.

V gene TRBV19 combines with J gene TRBJ2-1; weak D call: TRBD2 (5 bases). The CDR3 loop spans 16 amino acids. CDR1 and CDR2 from the germline V gene are LNHDA and SQIVND (reference sequence). V was pared by 3 bases and J by 5 bases, with 17 bases between. The CDR3 DNA follows: TGTGCCAGTAGTATCAAGCGGTCCCCTCGGGACAATGAGCAGTTCTTC. It translates to CASSIKRSPRDNEQFF.

The rearrangement uses TRBV19 and TRBJ1-1, with 10 bases fitting TRBD1. CDR1 is LNHDA, CDR2 SQIVND, per germline (reference sequence). The CDR3 is 15 amino acids. Trimming removed 6 bases from V and 4 bases from J; junction bases left unmatched: 8. CDR3 nucleotides: TGTGCCAGTAGCCCCAACCGGGACAGGGGCACTGAAGCTTTCTTT. Its protein is CASSPNRDRGTEAFF.

The chain joins TRBV9 to TRBJ2-1; a weak D match, TRBD2 (5 bases). CDR3 length: 12 residues. Germline CDR1 is SGDLS and CDR2 is YYNGEE. The V gene lost 4 bases and the J gene lost 10 bases, with 12 bases spanning the gap. In DNA form, the CDR3 reads TGTGCCAGCAGCTCCCAGGAGGTCGAGCAGTTCTTC. Amino acid sequence: CASSSQEVEQFF.

The chain has TRBV29-1 and TRBJ2-1; 14 bases are shared with TRBD2. Per germline, CDR1 SQVTM and CDR2 ANQGSEA. The CDR3 consists of 14 residues. Unmatched junction bases numbered 7, after V lost 5 bases and J lost 10 bases. CDR3 nucleotide sequence: TGCAGCGTTCCGGGACTAGCGGGAGTCTGGGAGCAGTTCTTC. The encoded protein is CSVPGLAGVWEQFF.

The chain carries TRBV14 and TRBJ2-1; D call uncertain. Trimming removed 10 bases from V and 5 bases from J, with 9 bases in between. This CDR3 is 11 amino acids long. Looked up from germline, CDR1 is SGHDN and CDR2 is FVKESK. The CDR3 nucleotides are TGTGCCACACGAAGAGACAATGAGCAGTTCTTC. Its translation is CATRRDNEQFF.

The CDR3 loop is CASRTTGGGWASRDNAPYF. The CDR3, as DNA: TGTGCCAGCAGAACCACAGGGGGCGGTTGGGCCTCCCGGGACAACGCGCCGTACTTC. V gene TRBV28 combines with J gene TRBJ2-7; 9 nucleotides agree with TRBD1. Germline V lookup: CDR1 MDHEN, CDR2 SYDVKM. The CDR3 has 19 residues. With 6 bases clipped from V and 12 bases from J, the junction kept 30 bases outside the gene matches.

V usage is TRBV14 and J usage is TRBJ2-7; 8 nucleotides match TRBD1. There are 17 residues in the CDR3. V dropped 4 bases and J dropped 0; count of bases not matched to a gene: 11. Germline CDR1 and CDR2: SGHDN and FVKESK. The CDR3 reads CASSRWTGIGTSYEQYF. The CDR3 nucleotides are TGTGCCAGCAGCCGATGGACAGGGATTGGAACCTCCTACGAGCAGTACTTC.